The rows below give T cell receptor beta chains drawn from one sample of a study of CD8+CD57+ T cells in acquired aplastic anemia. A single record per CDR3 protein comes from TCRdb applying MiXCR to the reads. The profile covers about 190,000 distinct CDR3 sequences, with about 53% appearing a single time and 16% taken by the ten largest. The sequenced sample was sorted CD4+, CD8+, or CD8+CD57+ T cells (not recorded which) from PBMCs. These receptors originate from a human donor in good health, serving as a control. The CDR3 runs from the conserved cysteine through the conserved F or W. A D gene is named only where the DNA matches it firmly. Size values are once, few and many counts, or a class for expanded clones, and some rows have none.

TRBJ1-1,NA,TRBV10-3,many,TGTGCCATCAGTGAAATTGGGGACACTGAAGCTTTCTTT,CAISEIGDTEAFF
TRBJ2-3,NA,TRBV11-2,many,TGTGCCAGCAGCTTAATTCGAGGGGATACGCAGTATTTT,CASSLIRGDTQYF
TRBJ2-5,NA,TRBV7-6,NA,TGTGCCAGCAACTTGGGGCAGGGCTCGCAGCCCCAGTACTTC,CASNLGQGSQPQYF
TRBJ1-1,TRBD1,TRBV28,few,TGTGCCAGCAGTTCCCCCGGGACAGGGAACACTGAAGCTTTCTTT,CASSSPGTGNTEAFF
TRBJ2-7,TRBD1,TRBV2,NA,TGTGCCAGCGACGGAGGGACAGGGTCCTACGAGCAGTACTTC,CASDGGTGSYEQYF
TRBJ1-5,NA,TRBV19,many,TGTGCCAGTAGTATCTTAGACACCTTTGGTCAGCCCCAGCATTTT,CASSILDTFGQPQHF
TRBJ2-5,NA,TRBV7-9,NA,TGTGCCAGCAGCTTGGGGACCGAAAAGGAGCAGTACTTC,CASSLGTEKEQYF
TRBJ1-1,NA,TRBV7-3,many,TGTGCCAGCAGCTCTCATATGAACACTGAAGCTTTCTTT,CASSSHMNTEAFF
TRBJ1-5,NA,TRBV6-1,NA,TGTGCCAGCAGTTACTCGAGGCCGGGGAATAGCAATCAGCCCCAGCATTTT,CASSYSRPGNSNQPQHF
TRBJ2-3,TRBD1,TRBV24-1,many,TGTGCCACGGGACAGGCTAACACAGATACGCAGTATTTT,CATGQANTDTQYF
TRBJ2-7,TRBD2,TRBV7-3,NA,TGTGCCAGCAGCTCGTCTAGCGGGGGCGTATACGAGCAGTACTTC,CASSSSSGGVYEQYF
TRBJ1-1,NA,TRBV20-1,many,TGCAGTGCTAGAGTTGGGGCAGGGACGAGTGTCCGAGCTTTCTTT,CSARVGAGTSVRAFF
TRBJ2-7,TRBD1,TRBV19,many,TGTGCCAGTAGTATGGTCCCGGGACAGGGGGCCTACGAGCAGTACTTC,CASSMVPGQGAYEQYF
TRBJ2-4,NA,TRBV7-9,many,TGTGCCAGCAGCTTAGGCGGCAGTTTAACTCAGTACTTC,CASSLGGSLTQYF
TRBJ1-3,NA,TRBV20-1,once,TGCAGTGCTACAGCACTCCGGGCCTCCTCTGGAAACACCATATATTTT,CSATALRASSGNTIYF
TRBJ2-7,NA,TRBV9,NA,TGTGCCAGTAACTCCTTGGGGGCGGGCTACGAGCAGTACTTC,CASNSLGAGYEQYF
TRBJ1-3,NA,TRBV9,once,TGTGCCAGCAGCGTAGGAACAGCCGGAAACACCATATATTTT,CASSVGTAGNTIYF
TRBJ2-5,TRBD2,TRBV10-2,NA,TGCGCCAGCAGTGGGACTAGCGGGGGGGATAAGACCCAGTACTTC,CASSGTSGGDKTQYF
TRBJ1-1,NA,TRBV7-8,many,TGTGCCAGCAGCCCTAGGAGTCAGGGTCGGCCGAACACTGAAGCTTTCTTT,CASSPRSQGRPNTEAFF
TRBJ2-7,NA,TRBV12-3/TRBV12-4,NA,TGTGCCAGCAGTTTTAACGCGGGCATCGAGCAGTACTTC,CASSFNAGIEQYF
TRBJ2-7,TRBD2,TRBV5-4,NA,TGTGCCAGCAGCCCCGGGGGGACCTTGGTCTACGAGCAGTACTTC,CASSPGGTLVYEQYF
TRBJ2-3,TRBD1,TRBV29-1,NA,TGCAGCGCTTCGGGACAGGGGGGCGCAGATACGCAGTATTTT,CSASGQGGADTQYF
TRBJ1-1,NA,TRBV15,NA,TGCGCCACCAGCAGAGAGGGCCAGGGGACGGCTTTCTTT,CATSREGQGTAFF
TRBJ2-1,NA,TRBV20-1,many,TGCAGTGCTAGAGACTACGGGACGCGGAACAATGAGCAGTTCTTC,CSARDYGTRNNEQFF
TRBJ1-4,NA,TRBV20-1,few,TGCAGTGCTAGAAGGCCCCTCCAGGAGCAGGCTGTTCTTCGTGGAAAACTGTTTTTT,CSARRPLQEQAVLRGKLFF
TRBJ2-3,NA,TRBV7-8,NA,TGTGCCAGCAGCTTAACCGGGGGCGTCGCAGATACGCAGTATTTT,CASSLTGGVADTQYF
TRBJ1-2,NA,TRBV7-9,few,TGTGCCAGCTCCGACGGGACTAGCGGATACACCTTC,CASSDGTSGYTF
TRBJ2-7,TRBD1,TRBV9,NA,TGCGCCAGCAGCAGGGACAGGGAAGAGCAGTACTTC,CASSRDREEQYF
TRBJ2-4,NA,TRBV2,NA,TGTGCCAGCAAAGGGCAGATCATTCAGTACTTC,CASKGQIIQYF
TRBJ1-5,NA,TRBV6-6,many,TGTGCCAGCAGTTACTCGGTCGTGTCAGCTGATCAGCCCCAGCATTTT,CASSYSVVSADQPQHF
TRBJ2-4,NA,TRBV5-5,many,TGTGCCAGCAGCGTAACAGCGGCCAAAAACATTCAGTACTTC,CASSVTAAKNIQYF
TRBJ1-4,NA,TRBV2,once,TGTGCCAGCAGTGAAGCGCTCAGGGTGGAAAAACTGTTTTTT,CASSEALRVEKLFF
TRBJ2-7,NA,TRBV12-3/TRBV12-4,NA,TGTGCCAGCAGTTTTGGGTGGTGGCAGAGCTCCTACGAGCAGTACTTC,CASSFGWWQSSYEQYF
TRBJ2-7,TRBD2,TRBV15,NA,TGTGCCACGCGAGCGGGGGGCCCCTACGAGCAGTACTTC,CATRAGGPYEQYF
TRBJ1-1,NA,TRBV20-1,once,TGCAGTGCTCCATTGAGTGGTGACACTGGAGCTTCCTTT,CSAPLSGDTGASF
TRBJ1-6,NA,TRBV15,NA,TGTGCCACCAGCAGCGACCGACGCGGAGGTGCACCCCTCCACTTT,CATSSDRRGGAPLHF
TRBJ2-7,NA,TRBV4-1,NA,TGCGCCAGCAGCCAAACAGGGTACTACGAGCAGTACTTC,CASSQTGYYEQYF
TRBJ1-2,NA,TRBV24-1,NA,TGTGCCACCAGTGAACGGCAAGGACGGGGCTACGGCTACACCTTC,CATSERQGRGYGYTF
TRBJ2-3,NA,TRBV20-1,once,TGCAGTGCTAGTCTCAGGGATACGCAGTATTTT,CSASLRDTQYF
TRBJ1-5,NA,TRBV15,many,TGTGCCACCAGCAGAGGTAGCAATCAGCCCCAGCATTTT,CATSRGSNQPQHF
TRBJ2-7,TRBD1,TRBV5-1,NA,TGCGCCAGCAGCGTGGACAGGTCAATCTACGAGCAGTACTTC,CASSVDRSIYEQYF
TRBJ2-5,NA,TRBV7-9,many,TGTGCCAGCAGTGGGTTAGCTTCTCAAGAGACCCAGTACTTC,CASSGLASQETQYF
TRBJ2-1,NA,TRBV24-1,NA,TGTGCCACCAGTGACGCCGGGACCCCCGCGGACAATGAGCAGTTCTTC,CATSDAGTPADNEQFF
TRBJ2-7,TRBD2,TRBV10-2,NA,TGCGCCAGCAGATTTAGCGGGGGGGCATACGAGCAGTACTTC,CASRFSGGAYEQYF
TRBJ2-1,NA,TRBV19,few,TGTGCCAGTAGTATAGCGGGAGCCGGGACGGTATCCTACAATGAGCAGTCCTTC,CASSIAGAGTVSYNEQSF
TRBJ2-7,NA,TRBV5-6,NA,TGTGCCAGCATAATGTCGGCCTCGCCTACATACGAGCAGTACTTC,CASIMSASPTYEQYF